These 13 T cell receptor beta chains came from one sample sequenced in a study of spatial heterogeneity in lung cancer. This sample's time point: sample taken at primary tumor resection. TCRs were sequenced from unsorted whole RNA of tumor, nontumor lung or PBMC. TCRdb reprocessed the 5' RACE reads with MiXCR, giving one entry per CDR3 protein. The sample records 89,000 or so distinct CDR3 sequences, 15% to 20% being singletons. Sample: PBMCs, taken at surgery. The receptors were gathered from a male donor with early-stage non-small cell lung cancer.

This clonotype has a handful of counts. The chain uses TRBV28 and TRBJ1-6; a weak D match, TRBD1 (6 bases). V gave up 11 bases and J gave up 7 bases, with 12 bases separating them. Germline values: CDR1 MDHEN, CDR2 SYDVKM. This CDR3 region has 12 residues. The CDR3 DNA reads TGTGCCGAGGGGGAAGGGAATTCACCCCTCCACTTT. It specifies CAEGEGNSPLHF.

This clonotype appeared many times. The rearrangement joins TRBV11-2 to TRBJ1-2, with D possibly TRBD1 on 5 matching bases. CDR1 SGHAT and CDR2 FQNNGV come from the germline V gene. Trimming shortened V by 5 bases and J by 6 bases, and 16 bases separated the two germline ends. The CDR3 covers 14 residues. CDR3 sequence: CASSRQSILHGYTF. CDR3 nucleotide sequence: TGTGCCAGCAGCCGACAGAGTATACTTCATGGCTACACCTTC.

V and J are TRBV20-1 and TRBJ2-5; TRBD1 agrees at 7 bases. V was pared by 0 bases and J by 4 bases, with 5 bases of the junction left unmatched. The V gene's germline CDR1 is DFQATT and CDR2 SNEGSKA (reference sequence). The CDR3 length is 14 residues. The CDR3 DNA sequence: TGCAGTGCTAGAGACCCGGGACAGACAGAGACCCAGTACTTC. This encodes CSARDPGQTETQYF.

This clonotype has ten or more counts. This rearrangement joins TRBV19 to TRBJ1-5; 9 nucleotides agree with TRBD1. Germline CDR1 is LNHDA and CDR2 is SQIVND (reference sequence). V lost 9 bases to trimming and J lost 5 bases; unmatched junction nucleotides: 8. The CDR3 consists of 14 residues. CDR3 protein: CASRDRVWDQPQHF. The CDR3 DNA reads as TGTGCCAGCCGGGACAGGGTTTGGGATCAGCCCCAGCATTTT.

This clonotype has more than one count but fewer than ten. The J gene is TRBJ2-5, the V gene TRBV9; 10 bases match TRBD2. The germline CDR1 and CDR2 sequences are SGDLS and YYNGEE. The V gene end was trimmed by 4 bases and the J gene end by 4 bases; junction bases not matched to a gene: 7. This CDR3 comprises 15 residues. In DNA, the CDR3 is TGTGCCAGCAGCATTGGACTAGCGGCAGGAGAGACCCAGTACTTC. Protein product: CASSIGLAAGETQYF.

This clonotype was counted at least ten times. This chain joins TRBV6-1 and TRBJ2-3, with unresolved D. V was pared by 7 bases and J by 0 bases, with 8 bases between. The germline gives CDR1 MNHNS, CDR2 SASEGT. The CDR3 extends over 13 amino acids. CDR3 nucleotides: TGTGCCAGCAACCTTGACAGCACAGATACGCAGTATTTT. Its translation is CASNLDSTDTQYF.

This clonotype occurred a few times. This chain uses TRBV7-2 with TRBJ2-3; 8 bases are a match to TRBD2. The CDR3 has 15 residues. The V and J ends lost 8 bases and 6 bases, in that order; junction bases with no gene match: 13. CDR1 SGHTA and CDR2 FQGNSA come from the germline V gene. The CDR3 loop is CASAPNGRGVDTQYF. The CDR3 coding sequence is TGTGCCAGCGCTCCAAACGGGAGGGGGGTGGATACGCAGTATTTT.

In its sample, this clonotype was seen many times. The genes are TRBV4-2 and TRBJ1-6; 8 bases fit TRBD1. Germline values: CDR1 LGHNA, CDR2 YNFKEQ. The CDR3 consists of 14 residues. The junction had 0 bases not matched to a gene; V was cut back by 4 bases and J by 4 bases. CDR3 loop: CASSRDRYNSPLHF. The DNA of the CDR3 is TGTGCCAGCAGCCGGGACAGGTATAATTCACCCCTCCACTTT.

The gene calls are TRBV11-2 and TRBJ1-3, with D possibly being TRBD1 (5 bases). V was cut by 2 bases and J by 5 bases, with 16 bases left in between. Germline lookup yields CDR1 SGHAT and CDR2 FQNNGV. CDR3 length equals 16 residues. The CDR3: CASSLPVGRVRNTIYF. CDR3 nucleotides: TGTGCCAGCAGCTTACCCGTCGGCAGGGTTAGAAACACCATATATTTT.

This chain links TRBV14 with TRBJ1-6; tentative D call: TRBD1 (5 bases). The germline V gene encodes CDR1 SGHDN and CDR2 FVKESK. Trimming stripped 3 bases from V and 7 bases from J, with 25 bases between. This CDR3 has 19 residues. This CDR3 is CASSHLSGAVPSRNSPLHF. DNA for the CDR3: TGTGCCAGCAGCCATCTAAGCGGGGCTGTCCCTAGTCGGAATTCACCCCTCCACTTT.

This chain links TRBV4-2 with TRBJ1-5; 7 bases are shared with TRBD1. There are 17 residues in the CDR3. V shed 4 bases, J shed 6 bases, and the junction held 15 bases outside the gene matches. Germline lookup yields CDR1 LGHNA and CDR2 YNFKEQ. The CDR3 reads CASSPNRLTGRGQPQHF. The CDR3 region has the DNA TGTGCCAGCAGCCCAAACCGACTGACAGGGAGGGGTCAGCCCCAGCATTTT.

This clonotype showed up many times. The V call is TRBV3-1, the J call TRBJ1-4; D remains unclear. The germline gives CDR1 LGHDT, CDR2 YNNKEL (reference sequence). The CDR3 length is 13 residues. Trimming cost V 4 bases and J 6 bases, with 9 bases left between them. The CDR3 protein is CASSPREDEKLFF. The CDR3 nucleotides read TGTGCCAGCAGCCCACGGGAGGATGAAAAACTGTTTTTT.

This clonotype was found a few times. V gene TRBV10-3 combines with J gene TRBJ1-4, with 7 bases matching TRBD1. The CDR3 is 15 amino acids. CDR1 ENHRY and CDR2 SYGVKD come from the germline V gene. V trimming: 4 bases; J trimming: 7 bases; junction bases outside the gene matches: 9. The CDR3 bases are TGTGCCATCAGTGCGGGACAGAGACAAGGTGAAAAACTGTTTTTT. This translates into CAISAGQRQGEKLFF.